The rows below give T cell receptor beta chains drawn from one sample of a study of T cell repertoires in cytomegalovirus infection. No antigens are known for them. TCRdb recomputed calls from the reads with MiXCR, one row per CDR3 protein. The sample has 650,000 to 850,000 distinct CDR3 sequences, 25% to 30% seen once; the top ten hold about 12%. Sequenced here: cultured CD8+ T cells from PBMCs, sampled from culture after CMV antigen stimulation. The receptors originated from a human donor in good health (CMV status not recorded). Some clones in this sample may be carry-over from other donors' samples. Each CDR3 is given with its conserved first and last residue. The order of the fields is clone size, J gene, V gene, D gene, CDR3 protein, CDR3 DNA. D genes are given only for firm matches. Size is stated for part of the rows, as once, few or many counts, or as a class when the clone is expanded.

size: NA; J: TRBJ1-4; V: TRBV29-1; D: NA; CDR3: CSATTNEKLFF; DNA: TGCAGCGCGACAACTAATGAAAAACTGTTTTTT
size: few; J: TRBJ1-2; V: TRBV6-6; D: NA; CDR3: CASTTDRNYGYTF; DNA: TGTGCCAGCACAACAGACAGAAACTATGGCTACACCTTC
size: few; J: TRBJ1-5; V: TRBV19; D: NA; CDR3: CASSIVGRGQPQHF; DNA: TGTGCCAGTAGTATTGTCGGAAGGGGTCAGCCCCAGCATTTT
size: NA; J: TRBJ2-7; V: TRBV20-1; D: TRBD1; CDR3: CSARDRSFGTGSYEQYF; DNA: TGCAGTGCTAGAGATCGTTCCTTCGGGACAGGGTCCTACGAGCAGTACTTC
size: NA; J: TRBJ2-2; V: TRBV12-3/TRBV12-4; D: TRBD2; CDR3: CASSSYSLAGYSGELFF; DNA: TGTGCCAGCAGTTCCTACAGCCTAGCGGGGTATTCCGGGGAGCTGTTTTTT
size: few; J: TRBJ2-7; V: TRBV27; D: TRBD1; CDR3: CASNGQGQWDF; DNA: TGTGCCAGCAATGGACAGGGGCAATGGGACTTC
size: NA; J: TRBJ2-7; V: TRBV6-2/TRBV6-3; D: NA; CDR3: CASSYSGVSYEQYF; DNA: TGTGCCAGCAGTTACTCGGGAGTCTCCTACGAGCAGTACTTC
size: once; J: TRBJ1-5; V: TRBV29-1; D: NA; CDR3: CSVGGFRDSGSNQPQHF; DNA: TGCAGCGTCGGGGGGTTCAGGGATTCGGGGAGCAATCAGCCCCAGCATTTT
size: NA; J: TRBJ2-1; V: TRBV27; D: TRBD2; CDR3: CASGIAGVYNEQFF; DNA: TGTGCCAGCGGGATAGCGGGGGTGTACAATGAGCAGTTCTTC
size: NA; J: TRBJ1-1; V: TRBV9; D: NA; CDR3: CASSVAAGAEAFF; DNA: TGTGCCAGCAGCGTAGCAGCGGGGGCTGAAGCTTTCTTT
size: NA; J: TRBJ1-2; V: TRBV27; D: NA; CDR3: CASSPARYGYTF; DNA: TGTGCCAGCAGCCCGGCGCGGTATGGCTACACCTTC
size: few; J: TRBJ2-1; V: TRBV6-1; D: NA; CDR3: CASSEEASYNEQFF; DNA: TGTGCCAGCAGTGAAGAGGCCTCCTACAATGAGCAGTTCTTC
size: NA; J: TRBJ2-3; V: TRBV24-1; D: TRBD2; CDR3: CATSGPEGTSGGAHPTDTQYF; DNA: TGTGCCACCAGCGGTCCAGAGGGGACTAGCGGGGGGGCTCATCCCACAGATACGCAGTATTTT
size: few; J: TRBJ2-5; V: TRBV6-5; D: NA; CDR3: CATRRSGSLQETQYF; DNA: TGTGCCACCAGGAGGAGCGGATCCCTACAAGAGACCCAGTACTTC
size: few; J: TRBJ2-5; V: TRBV29-1; D: NA; CDR3: CSVDGLPGETQYF; DNA: TGCAGCGTTGATGGGCTGCCAGGCGAGACCCAGTACTTC
size: NA; J: TRBJ1-4; V: TRBV7-9; D: NA; CDR3: CASSLAQRRDEKLFF; DNA: TGTGCCAGCAGCTTAGCTCAAAGGAGGGATGAAAAACTGTTTTTT
size: NA; J: TRBJ1-1; V: TRBV7-6; D: NA; CDR3: CASSPTGETEAFF; DNA: TGTGCCAGCAGCCCTACAGGAGAAACTGAAGCTTTCTTT
size: many; J: TRBJ2-5; V: TRBV7-6; D: NA; CDR3: CASSASGLPQETQYF; DNA: TGTGCCAGCAGCGCCTCGGGACTCCCACAAGAGACCCAGTACTTC